This TCR beta chain was captured by sequencing in a study of T cells in Graves' hyperthyroidism and ophthalmopathy. Looking at the study overall: Peripheral blood was obtained at initial diagnosis, preceding any treatment.

V trimming: 5 bases; J trimming: 1 base; junction bases outside the gene matches: 12. The CDR3 runs to 16 residues. From germline, CDR1 is SGHRS and CDR2 YFSETQ. Amplification of TCR beta CDR3 regions was performed using RNA transcripts as template. HTBI primers drove first-round RT-PCR of the TCR CDR3. MiXCR, run by TCRdb on the multiplex PCR reads, gives a single entry per CDR3 protein. The repertoire has 600,000 or so distinct CDR3 sequences, 13% to 15% of them found once; the top ten carry over 6%. V usage is TRBV5-1 and J usage is TRBJ2-7; 7 positions match TRBD1. The sequencing input was blood. This sequence originates from a woman under 30 with Graves' ophthalmopathy. CDR3 bases: TGCGCCAGCAGTCCGACCTCCGGGACAGCATCCTACGAGCAGTACTTC. Protein sequence: CASSPTSGTASYEQYF. Combining the CDR3 with reference TRBV5-1 and TRBJ2-7 gives the whole variable domain KAGVTQTPRYLIKTRGQQVTLSCSPISGHRSVSWYQQTPGQGLQFLFEYFSETQRNKGNFPGRFSGRQFSNSRSEMNVSTLELGDSALYLCASSPTSGTASYEQYFGPGTRLTVT.